This TCR beta chain was retrieved from a study of shared clonotypes between healthy human individuals. Study-wide context: CD4 naive and memory got three plates each, CD8 naive two, CD8 memory one.

Over several immunoSEQ plates, each subset's genomic DNA was distributed in even portions. Authors' methods: Filtering of immunoSEQ junctional sequences could not match full-length read filtering. TCRdb's table, derived via immunoSEQ multiplex PCR, lists solely in-frame clones and lacks some. That table furnishes V, J and clone size, whereas the DNA furnished D and trimming. The sample holds millions of clones, about 92% seen once. To note about this clone: Its specificity is unknown. The sample has other DNA sequences that encode this CDR3 too.

This CDR3 is 11 amino acids long. Deletions cut 3 bases from V and 3 bases from J, with 0 bases between. Germline lookup yields CDR1 SGHVS and CDR2 FNYEAQ. Study-wide findings and caveats: The study found about 5% of naive CD4 clonotypes shared across several donors.

The V call is TRBV7-6, the J call TRBJ2-1; D is unresolved. Input material: naive CD4+ T cells from PBMCs. Subset here: CD45RA+ positively selected. The receptor was derived from a man between 18 and 35 years old in good health. Some clones in this sample may be carry-over from other donors' samples. The CDR3 sequence: CASSFYNEQFF. The CDR3 region has the DNA TGTGCCAGCAGCTTCTACAATGAGCAGTTCTTC. Variable domain in full (rest from reference TRBV7-6 and TRBJ2-1): GAGVSQSPRYKVTKRGQDVALRCDPISGHVSLYWYRQALGQGPEFLTYFNYEAQQDKSGLPNDRFSAERPEGSISTLTIQRTEQRDSAMYRCASSFYNEQFFGPGTRLTVL.